The text below deals with one T cell receptor beta chain. Samples underwent the assay at deep level. Genomic DNA of every subset was divided equally among multiple immunoSEQ plates. Original processing methods: Filtering differed for immunoSEQ, which gave only junction sequences without quality scores. The table came from immunoSEQ multiplex PCR; TCRdb's copy has only in-frame clones and leaves some out. The V and J calls and clone size were taken over from that table, and D and trimming were inferred from the DNA. The sample has millions of clones, over 85% seen once. This sample is part of a study of shared clonotypes between healthy human individuals. CDR3 length equals 13 residues. Germline V gives CDR1 MNHEY, CDR2 SMNVEV (reference sequence). The trim removed 7 bases at V and 2 bases at J, leaving 4 bases unmatched.

Sequencing was carried out using naive CD4+ T cells sorted from blood. The sample's subset: CD45RA+ positively selected. The rearrangement uses TRBV27 and TRBJ2-7; 8 bases are a match to TRBD1. This receptor was identified in a man between 18 and 29 years old in good health. The CDR3 nucleotides are TGTGCCAGCAAATACAGGGGGGCCTACGAGCAGTACTTC. Translation gives CASKYRGAYEQYF.